The entry below gives a single T cell receptor (beta chain) sequence along with its context. No antigen is known for it. In TCRdb, the 5' RACE reads were re-called with MiXCR into one record per CDR3 protein. The data contain roughly 180,000 distinct CDR3 sequences, around a tenth of them singletons. The CDR3 runs to 15 residues. Germline V gives CDR1 MNHEY, CDR2 SVGAGI. The trim removed 7 bases at V and 4 bases at J, leaving 12 bases unmatched. This sample is drawn from a study of T-cell memory formation after mild COVID-19. At the level of the study: The two donors had largely donor-specific TCR clusters.

Whole-study findings and limits: Contracting clones localized mainly to CM and EM when CD4+ and mainly to EMRA when CD8+. Pre-infection memory showed some responding clones, and this suggested that cross-reactive memory joined.

The receptor's source is a man aged 18 to 30 who had mild COVID-19 (a few samples of this study predate the infection). Cell type and time point are not known. The specimen sequenced was PBMCs or a T cell subset sorted from them (not recorded which). The rearrangement uses TRBV6-5 and TRBJ1-2; 7 nucleotides align to TRBD1. The CDR3 region has the DNA TGTGCCAGCACCCCGACCGGGACAGCTCGCTATGGCTACACCTTC. Protein: CASTPTGTARYGYTF.